In this sample, the clone carrying this T cell receptor (beta chain) turned up many times. Its antigen is currently unknown. Clinical symptoms and serum thyroxine were used for diagnosis; TRAb, thyroid ultrasound and orbital computed tomography were also relied on. This record belongs to a study of Graves' ophthalmopathy and Graves' hyperthyroidism. Background on the study: The stable label applied to hyperthyroidism with no ophthalmopathy within 18 months of follow-up.

Trimming stripped 3 bases from V and 6 bases from J, with 6 bases between. CDR1 and CDR2 from the germline V gene are SGHAT and FQNNGV. The CDR3 runs 11 residues. The study amplified TCR beta CDR3 regions using RNA transcripts. First-round RT-PCR with HTBI primers preceded a second-round multiplex PCR. From the multiplex PCR reads, TCRdb called clonotypes with MiXCR, one entry per CDR3 protein. The table has about 550,000 distinct CDR3 sequences, approximately 35% seen once. Study-level findings and limits: Most expanded thyroid clonotypes above 0.001 frequency also appeared in blood. The 13-signature model separated ophthalmopathy from stable hyperthyroidism at 85% to 90% sensitivity and about 81% specificity.

The J gene is TRBJ2-7, the V gene TRBV11-2; weak D call: TRBD1 (5 bases). The material sequenced was peripheral blood or thyroid tissue (not recorded which). The TCR originated in an adult man with Graves' hyperthyroidism. The CDR3, as DNA: TGTGCCAGCAGCTTGACAGTCGAGCAGTACTTC. Translation gives CASSLTVEQYF.